Below are 22 T cell receptor beta chains sequenced from a single sample in a study of T cell repertoires in cytomegalovirus infection. Their antigen targets remain unknown. TCRdb recomputed calls from the reads with MiXCR, one row per CDR3 protein. The sample records roughly 920,000 distinct CDR3 sequences, around 30% being singletons. Sequenced here: cultured CD8+ T cells from PBMCs, sampled from culture after CMV antigen stimulation. The receptors shown here come from a human donor in good health (CMV status not recorded). Some clones in this sample may be carry-over from other donors' samples.

The chain is built from TRBV12-3 or TRBV12-4 and TRBJ2-5; TRBD2 agrees at 14 bases. The CDR3 has 18 amino acids. Losses at the gene ends were 3 bases for V and 1 base for J; bases not matched to a gene: 7. The CDR3 is CASSLLTSGGGLQETQYF. In DNA, the CDR3 is TGTGCCAGCAGTTTGTTGACTAGCGGGGGGGGACTCCAAGAGACCCAGTACTTC.

The V gene is TRBV5-6, the J gene TRBJ2-4, with no clear D. The CDR3 loop spans 17 amino acids. V was cut by 0 bases and J by 0 bases, with 13 bases left in between. Germline V gene data show CDR1 as SGHDT and CDR2 as YYEEEE. DNA for the CDR3: TGTGCCAGCAGCTTGGGACCCCCTCCTGGAGCCAAAAACATTCAGTACTTC. This encodes CASSLGPPPGAKNIQYF. The entire variable domain, with the rest obtained from reference TRBV5-6 and TRBJ2-4, is as follows: DAGVTQSPTHLIKTRGQQVTLRCSPKSGHDTVSWYQQALGQGPQFIFQYYEEEERQRGNFPDRFSGHQFPNYSSELNVNALLLGDSALYLCASSLGPPPGAKNIQYFGAGTRLSVL.

The rearrangement uses TRBV7-8 and TRBJ2-3; 13 nucleotides agree with TRBD2. The CDR3 runs 16 residues. The V segment lost 4 bases and the J segment 6 bases; nucleotides outside the gene matches: 7. Looked up from germline, CDR1 is SGHVS and CDR2 is FQNEAQ. CDR3 sequence reads: CASSSAGTSGVDTQYF. DNA for the CDR3: TGTGCCAGCAGCTCGGCGGGGACTAGCGGGGTTGATACGCAGTATTTT.

CDR3 bases: TGTGCCAGTAGTATTCCGTCTACCAAAAGCACCATATATTTT. Translated: CASSIPSTKSTIYF. The rearrangement joins TRBV19 to TRBJ1-3, with D unresolved. Trimming pared 3 bases from V and 9 bases from J, leaving 15 bases between. This CDR3 spans 14 amino acids. From germline, CDR1 is LNHDA and CDR2 SQIVND (reference sequence).

This clonotype was seen many times. This chain links TRBV7-2 with TRBJ1-2, with D perhaps TRBD1 (6 bases). The germline V gene has CDR1 SGHTA and CDR2 FQGNSA. The CDR3 sequence is 14 residues long. Trimming stripped 3 bases from V and 6 bases from J, with 14 bases between. In DNA form, the CDR3 reads TGTGCCAGCAGCTTGGATGCAGGGGACGATGGCTACACCTTC. It encodes CASSLDAGDDGYTF.

This clonotype was seen a few times. The gene calls are TRBV9 and TRBJ1-2; D may be TRBD1 (5 bases). The CDR3 length is 15 residues. Trimming removed 2 bases at V and 2 bases at J, with 13 bases between. CDR1 is SGDLS and CDR2 is YYNGEE in the germline V gene. The CDR3 sequence: CASSVSDIINYGYTF. The CDR3 DNA reads TGTGCCAGCAGCGTCTCGGACATTATCAACTATGGCTACACCTTC.

This clonotype was recorded many times. The chain couples TRBV6-1 to TRBJ1-2; unclear D gene. The CDR3 consists of 14 residues. V gave up 6 bases and J gave up 7 bases, with 18 bases separating them. CDR1 and CDR2 from the germline V gene are MNHNS and SASEGT. The CDR3 nucleotides are TGTGCCAGCAGGACAAGCTTAAGCAAGGGTGGCTACACCTTC. Amino acid sequence: CASRTSLSKGGYTF.

The genes are TRBV6-4 and TRBJ2-3; 10 nucleotides align to TRBD2. Germline loops: CDR1 MRHNA, CDR2 SNTAGT. The CDR3 is 15 amino acids. V was pared by 8 bases and J by 2 bases, with 7 bases of the junction left unmatched. The CDR3 is CASGISGGNTDTQYF. In DNA, the CDR3 is TGTGCCAGCGGCATTAGCGGGGGGAACACAGATACGCAGTATTTT.

This clonotype was detected ten times or more. V gene TRBV7-2 combines with J gene TRBJ1-5; 8 bases align to TRBD1. Germline values: CDR1 SGHTA, CDR2 FQGNSA. This CDR3 contains 16 residues. The V gene end was trimmed by 3 bases and the J gene end by 5 bases; junction bases not matched to a gene: 9. The CDR3, as DNA: TGTGCCAGCAGCTTCTCGAACAGGGGGTGGGATCAGCCCCAGCATTTT. Translating it yields CASSFSNRGWDQPQHF.

The chain couples TRBV19 to TRBJ1-2, with no clear D. V was clipped by 10 bases and J by 8 bases, with 14 bases between them. Germline assignment: CDR1 LNHDA and CDR2 SQIVND (reference sequence). The CDR3 consists of 11 residues. CDR3 in amino acids: CATGAGGGYTF. DNA of the CDR3: TGTGCCACCGGCGCAGGCGGAGGCTACACCTTC.

This clonotype has a handful of counts. The chain's CDR3 is CASSARTGPSSGGYTF. CDR3 nucleotides: TGTGCCAGCAGCGCTAGGACGGGGCCATCGTCGGGTGGCTACACCTTC. This sequence joins TRBV9 and TRBJ1-2; tentatively, D is TRBD1 (5 bases). Germline V gives CDR1 SGDLS, CDR2 YYNGEE. The V end lost 3 bases, the J end lost 7 bases, and 22 bases lay between the germline ends. This CDR3 has 16 residues.

This clonotype was seen a handful of times. The chain recombines TRBV7-6 with TRBJ1-4; D call uncertain. In germline, CDR1 is SGHVS, CDR2 FNYEAQ. Trimming took 6 bases from V and 4 from J, leaving 6 bases between them. CDR3 size: 12 residues. For the CDR3, the DNA is TGTGCCAGCAGGCGCCTTAATGAAAAACTGTTTTTT. The encoded protein is CASRRLNEKLFF.

This clonotype was seen repeatedly, ten times or more. V and J are TRBV7-6 and TRBJ2-2, with 15 nucleotides matching TRBD2. This CDR3 contains 17 residues. The V segment lost 2 bases and the J segment 6 bases; nucleotides outside the gene matches: 4. Germline V gives CDR1 SGHVS, CDR2 FNYEAQ. The CDR3 protein is CASSLRTSGGASGELFF. For the CDR3, the DNA is TGTGCCAGCAGCTTACGGACTAGCGGGGGGGCCTCCGGGGAGCTGTTTTTT.

There are many counts of this clonotype. CDR3 coding DNA: TGTGCCAGCAGCAAAGGAGGGTGGGGCACCGGGGAGCTGTTTTTT. Its protein product is CASSKGGWGTGELFF. The chain carries TRBV7-6 and TRBJ2-2; D is perhaps TRBD2 (6 bases). This CDR3 comprises 15 residues. Germline V gene sequence: CDR1 SGHVS, CDR2 FNYEAQ. Deletions cut 5 bases from V and 4 bases from J, with 14 bases between.

Concerning this clonotype: This may come from a read error, since a much larger clone is one base off. This rearrangement joins TRBV7-9 to TRBJ2-3, with 8 bases matching TRBD2. Germline V gene sequence: CDR1 SEHNR, CDR2 FQNEAQ (reference sequence). CDR3 length equals 16 residues. CDR3 amino acids: CVSGSTGVAFTDTQYF. The CDR3, as DNA: TGTGTCAGCGGGAGTACAGGCGTTGCGTTCACAGATACGCAGTATTTT.

In this sample, this clonotype turned up many times. The rearrangement joins TRBV6-1 to TRBJ1-2; D is undetermined. Germline-derived CDR1 and CDR2 are MNHNS and SASEGT. Trimming stripped 2 bases from V and 4 bases from J, with 14 bases between. The CDR3 has 15 amino acids. Here the CDR3 DNA reads TGTGCCAGCAGTGAAATCTCCGACTCCTTCTATGGCTACACCTTC. It is translated as CASSEISDSFYGYTF.

V gene TRBV6-1 combines with J gene TRBJ1-1; 7 bases are a match to TRBD1. Unmatched junction bases numbered 1, after V lost 8 bases and J lost 7 bases. The CDR3 is made up of 10 amino acids. In germline, CDR1 is MNHNS, CDR2 SASEGT. The CDR3 protein is CASGTVEAFF. The CDR3 DNA reads as TGTGCCAGCGGGACAGTTGAAGCTTTCTTT.

The chain recombines TRBV7-6 with TRBJ1-4; D may be TRBD1 (5 bases). This CDR3 region has 14 residues. CDR1 and CDR2 (germline): SGHVS, FNYEAQ. Trimming stripped 4 bases from V and 8 bases from J, with 14 bases between. The CDR3 DNA is TGTGCCAGCAGCTCCGGAATAAGGGGCGAAAAACTGTTTTTT. It yields the protein CASSSGIRGEKLFF. The variable domain in full, with the rest retrieved from reference TRBV7-6 and TRBJ1-4, is GAGVSQSPRYKVTKRGQDVALRCDPISGHVSLYWYRQALGQGPEFLTYFNYEAQQDKSGLPNDRFSAERPEGSISTLTIQRTEQRDSAMYRCASSSGIRGEKLFFGSGTQLSVL.

The rearrangement joins TRBV12-3 or TRBV12-4 to TRBJ1-1; D is perhaps TRBD1 (5 bases). CDR3 length equals 15 residues. Trimming removed 4 bases at V and 4 bases at J, with 16 bases between. The CDR3 region has the DNA TGTGCCAGCAGTTCCATCGCCGTGGGGACCACTGAAGCTTTCTTT. It yields the protein CASSSIAVGTTEAFF.

This clonotype came up many times. V is TRBV7-9 and J is TRBJ1-1, with D possibly TRBD1 on 5 matching bases. V was clipped by 5 bases and J by 7 bases, with 14 bases between them. There are 13 residues in the CDR3. Germline CDR1 SEHNR, CDR2 FQNEAQ (reference sequence). In DNA, the CDR3 is TGTGCCAGCAGCCCAAGGGACGTACGTGAAGCTTTCTTT. Translated: CASSPRDVREAFF. The variable domain in full, completed from reference TRBV7-9 and TRBJ1-1, reads DTGVSQNPRHKITKRGQNVTFRCDPISEHNRLYWYRQTLGQGPEFLTYFQNEAQLEKSRLLSDRFSAERPKGSFSTLEIQRTEQGDSAMYLCASSPRDVREAFFGQGTRLTVV.

The V gene is TRBV7-9, the J gene TRBJ1-2, with 10 bases matching TRBD1. Trimming removed 3 bases from V and 0 bases from J; junction bases left unmatched: 10. CDR1 is SEHNR, CDR2 FQNEAQ, per germline (reference sequence). The length of the CDR3 is 18 residues. The chain's CDR3 is CASSFADRGRQTNYGYTF. The CDR3 nucleotides are TGTGCCAGCAGCTTCGCTGACAGGGGGCGGCAAACTAACTATGGCTACACCTTC.

V gene TRBV4-1 combines with J gene TRBJ2-2; D may correspond to TRBD1 or TRBD2 (5 bases each). V gave up 8 bases and J gave up 0 bases, with 10 bases separating them. Germline V lookup: CDR1 MGHRA, CDR2 YSYEKL. This CDR3 region has 14 residues. CDR3 loop: CASQGPPNTGELFF. Written as DNA, the CDR3 is TGCGCCAGCCAGGGACCCCCGAACACCGGGGAGCTGTTTTTT.